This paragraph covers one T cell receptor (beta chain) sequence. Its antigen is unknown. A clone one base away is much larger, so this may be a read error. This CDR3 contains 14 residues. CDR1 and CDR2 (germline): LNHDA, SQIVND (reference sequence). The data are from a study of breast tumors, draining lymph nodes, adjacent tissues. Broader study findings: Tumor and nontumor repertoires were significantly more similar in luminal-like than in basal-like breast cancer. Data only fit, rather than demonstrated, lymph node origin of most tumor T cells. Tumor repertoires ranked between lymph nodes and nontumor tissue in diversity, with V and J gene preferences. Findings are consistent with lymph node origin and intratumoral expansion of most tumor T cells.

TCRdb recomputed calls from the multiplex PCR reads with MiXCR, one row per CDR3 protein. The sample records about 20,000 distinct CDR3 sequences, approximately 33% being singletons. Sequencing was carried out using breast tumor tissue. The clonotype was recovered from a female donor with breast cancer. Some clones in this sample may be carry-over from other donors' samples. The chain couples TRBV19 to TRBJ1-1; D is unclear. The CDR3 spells CASIIDAVNTEAFF. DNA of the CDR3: TGTGCCAGTATTATAGATGCGGTGAACACTGAAGCTTTCTTT.